This is a list of T cell receptor beta chains from one sample in a study of CD8 T cells in ankylosing spondylitis. TCRdb itself ran the 5' RACE reads through MiXCR, one entry per CDR3 protein. This sample has roughly 230,000 distinct CDR3 sequences, with roughly 8.2% found just once. The sequenced material came from blood, either unsorted or a sorted T cell fraction (not recorded which). The receptors here all came from a female donor with ankylosing spondylitis or in good health (not recorded which). CDR3s include the opening cysteine and the closing phenylalanine or tryptophan. A D gene is named only where the DNA matches it firmly. Clone size is given for some rows only: seen once, a few or many times, or a class if the clone is expanded.

CDR3 DNA | CDR3 protein | clone size | J gene | D gene | V gene
TGCAGTGCTAGCCTGGATGGTAACACCATATATTTT | CSASLDGNTIYF | many | TRBJ1-3 | . | TRBV20-1
TGCAGTGCCGGACTAGCGGGATCCTACGAGCAGTACTTC | CSAGLAGSYEQYF | many | TRBJ2-7 | TRBD2 | TRBV20-1
TGTGCCAGCAGTCCGGGACTAGCGGGAGGGCCTCTCTCCTACAATGAGCAGTTCTTC | CASSPGLAGGPLSYNEQFF | many | TRBJ2-1 | TRBD2 | TRBV6-1
TGCAGTGCTAGATTCGGTAACACCGGGGAGCTGTTTTTT | CSARFGNTGELFF | many | TRBJ2-2 | . | TRBV20-1
TGCGCCAGCAGCTTGGCAGGACATAACACCGGGGAGCTGTTTTTT | CASSLAGHNTGELFF | many | TRBJ2-2 | . | TRBV5-1
TGTGTCAGCAGCTACAGTCCAGGGTTGGCAGATACGCAGTATTTT | CVSSYSPGLADTQYF | . | TRBJ2-3 | . | TRBV11-3
TGTGCCATCAGTGAGTCGACTAGTTTTAATGAAAAACTGTTTTTT | CAISESTSFNEKLFF | many | TRBJ1-4 | . | TRBV10-3
TGTGCTAGTGGTTCAGGGACAGGTTTTACTGAAGCTTTCTTT | CASGSGTGFTEAFF | many | TRBJ1-1 | TRBD1 | TRBV12-5
TGTGCCACCAGCAGAACGAGCACCGGGGAGCTGTTTTTT | CATSRTSTGELFF | many | TRBJ2-2 | . | TRBV15
TGTGCCAGCAGTTTGGGGGGACTAGCGGGAGAGTACCCAATACGCAAAACGCAGTATTTT | CASSLGGLAGEYPIRKTQYF | many | TRBJ2-3 | TRBD2 | TRBV28
TGTGCCAGCAGTCTCCGGGTGGCCCCCTACAATGAGCAGTTCTTC | CASSLRVAPYNEQFF | . | TRBJ2-1 | . | TRBV28
TGTGCCAGCAGCCAAGCGGGACACGATTTGACCAACGTCCTGACTTTC | CASSQAGHDLTNVLTF | many | TRBJ2-6 | . | TRBV4-2
TGCGCCAGCAGCTTGGGCAGAAGAGGCGCAGATACGCAGTATTTT | CASSLGRRGADTQYF | many | TRBJ2-3 | . | TRBV5-1
TGTGCCAGCAGCATACCCCGGCACACTTCCTACAATGAGCAGTTCTTC | CASSIPRHTSYNEQFF | . | TRBJ2-1 | . | TRBV7-2
TGCAGTGCTAGCCCCCGGGGGGCCTACAATGAGCAGTTCTTC | CSASPRGAYNEQFF | many | TRBJ2-1 | TRBD2 | TRBV20-1
TGTGGTGTCTTGGGGATTGTGGGGACTAGCGGGAGTTTCTACAATGAGCAGTTCTTC | CGVLGIVGTSGSFYNEQFF | . | TRBJ2-1 | TRBD2 | TRBV15
TGCAGTGCTAGAGATTGGGGAGCGGGCCTGGGGCCAGATACGCAGTATTTT | CSARDWGAGLGPDTQYF | many | TRBJ2-3 | . | TRBV20-1
TGTGCCAGCAGTTTAACCCCCAGTCAGGCCGAGCAGTACTTC | CASSLTPSQAEQYF | many | TRBJ2-7 | . | TRBV27
TGTGCCAGCAGCTTTTTCCAGGGTGCTGAGCAGTTCTTC | CASSFFQGAEQFF | . | TRBJ2-1 | . | TRBV11-3
TGTGCCTGGAGTGGTGGTGGGCTGTTTTTT | CAWSGGGLFF | many | TRBJ2-2 | . | TRBV30
TGCGCCAGCAGCCAAGATCAGAGCGGGAAGGCCTACGAGCAGTACTTC | CASSQDQSGKAYEQYF | few | TRBJ2-7 | TRBD2 | TRBV4-3
TGTGCCAGCAGCTCCCCCAGGGGACTCCGTTACACTGAAGCTTTCTTT | CASSSPRGLRYTEAFF | . | TRBJ1-1 | . | TRBV7-9
TGCGCCAGCGGGAGACACAATGAGCAGTTCTTC | CASGRHNEQFF | many | TRBJ2-1 | . | TRBV10-1
TGCAGTGCTATTTTCACCGCCAATGAAAAACTGTTTTTT | CSAIFTANEKLFF | many | TRBJ1-4 | . | TRBV20-1
TGTGCCAGCAGTGAATCGGCGGGAGGGACCTACAATGAGCAGTTCTTC | CASSESAGGTYNEQFF | many | TRBJ2-1 | TRBD2 | TRBV25-1
TGTGCCAGTATCCGGGACAGGGGCGGGAACACTGAAGCTTTCTTT | CASIRDRGGNTEAFF | few | TRBJ1-1 | TRBD1 | TRBV6-2/TRBV6-3